The sample holds a few counts of the clone carrying this T cell receptor (beta chain). Its specificity is unknown. V gave up 5 bases and J gave up 3 bases; unmatched junction bases: 6. This CDR3 spans 15 amino acids. Germline V lookup: CDR1 SEHNR, CDR2 FQNEAQ (reference sequence). This entry comes from a study of T-cell memory formation after mild COVID-19. General study findings and limits: Some clones that responded were present in memory (sampled pre-infection), which suggests cross-reactive memory joined. For contracting clones, CD4+ ones sat mainly in CM and EM, CD8+ in EMRA.

TCRdb re-derived calls from the 5' RACE reads in MiXCR, one entry per CDR3 protein. Seen here are approximately 250,000 distinct CDR3 sequences, around 15% observed once, and the top ten hold about a fifth. The TCR was taken from a young man who had mild COVID-19 (a few samples of this study predate the infection). Cell type and time point are not known. The sample taken for sequencing was PBMCs or a T cell subset sorted from them (not recorded which). The chain recombines TRBV7-9 with TRBJ2-3; TRBD1 matches 9 bases. The CDR3 DNA reads TGTGCCAGCAGCAAACAGGGGGCGCGGACAGATACGCAGTATTTT. This codes for CASSKQGARTDTQYF.